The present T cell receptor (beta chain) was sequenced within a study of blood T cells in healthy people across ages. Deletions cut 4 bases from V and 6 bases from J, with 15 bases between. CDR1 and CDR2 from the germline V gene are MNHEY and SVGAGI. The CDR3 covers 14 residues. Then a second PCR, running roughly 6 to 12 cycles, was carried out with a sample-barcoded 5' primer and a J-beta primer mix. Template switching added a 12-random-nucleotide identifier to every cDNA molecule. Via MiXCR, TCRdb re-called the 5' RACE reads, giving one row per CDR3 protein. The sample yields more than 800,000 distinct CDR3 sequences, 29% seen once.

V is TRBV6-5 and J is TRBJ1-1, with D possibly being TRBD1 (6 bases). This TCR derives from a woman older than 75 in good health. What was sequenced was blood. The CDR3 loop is CASSSTGSDAEAFF. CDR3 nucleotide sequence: TGTGCCAGCAGTTCTACAGGGTCGGACGCTGAAGCTTTCTTT.